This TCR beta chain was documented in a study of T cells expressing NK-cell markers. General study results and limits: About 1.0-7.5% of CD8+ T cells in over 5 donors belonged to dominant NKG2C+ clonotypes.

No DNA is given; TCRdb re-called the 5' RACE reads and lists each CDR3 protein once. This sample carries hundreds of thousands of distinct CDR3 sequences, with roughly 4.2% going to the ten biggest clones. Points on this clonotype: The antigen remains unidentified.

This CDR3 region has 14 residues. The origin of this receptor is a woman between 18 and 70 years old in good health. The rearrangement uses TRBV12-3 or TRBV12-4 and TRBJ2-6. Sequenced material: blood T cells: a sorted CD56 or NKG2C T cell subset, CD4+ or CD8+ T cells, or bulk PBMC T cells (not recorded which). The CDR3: CASSLGLTAHVLTF.